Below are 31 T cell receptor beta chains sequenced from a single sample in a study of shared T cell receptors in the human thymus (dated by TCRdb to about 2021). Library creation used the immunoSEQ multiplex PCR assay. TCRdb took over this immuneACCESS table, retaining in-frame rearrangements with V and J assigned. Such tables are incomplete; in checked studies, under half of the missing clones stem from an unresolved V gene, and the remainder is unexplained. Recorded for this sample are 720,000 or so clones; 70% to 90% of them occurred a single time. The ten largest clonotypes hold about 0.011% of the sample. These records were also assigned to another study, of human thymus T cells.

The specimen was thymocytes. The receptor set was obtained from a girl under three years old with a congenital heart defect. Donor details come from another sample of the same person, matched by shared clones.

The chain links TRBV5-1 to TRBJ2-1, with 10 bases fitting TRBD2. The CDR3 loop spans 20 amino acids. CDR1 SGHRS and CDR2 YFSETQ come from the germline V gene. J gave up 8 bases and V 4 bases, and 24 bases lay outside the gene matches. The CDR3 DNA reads TGCGCCAGCAGCCCCCACGCGGGCCTTAGCGGGGGGACCCGGCCTCATGAGCAGTTCTTC. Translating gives CASSPHAGLSGGTRPHEQFF.

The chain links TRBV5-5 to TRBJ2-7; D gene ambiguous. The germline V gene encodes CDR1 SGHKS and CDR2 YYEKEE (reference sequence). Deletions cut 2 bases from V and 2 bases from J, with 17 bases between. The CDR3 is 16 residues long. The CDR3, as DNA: TGTGCCAGCAGCTTTCGGTGGGCCCTCAAGCCCTACGAGCAGTACTTC. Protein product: CASSFRWALKPYEQYF. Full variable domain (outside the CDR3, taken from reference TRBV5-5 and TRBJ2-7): DAGVTQSPTHLIKTRGQQVTLRCSPISGHKSVSWYQQVLGQGPQFIFQYYEKEERGRGNFPDRFSARQFPNYSSELNVNALLLGDSALYLCASSFRWALKPYEQYFGPGTRLTVT.

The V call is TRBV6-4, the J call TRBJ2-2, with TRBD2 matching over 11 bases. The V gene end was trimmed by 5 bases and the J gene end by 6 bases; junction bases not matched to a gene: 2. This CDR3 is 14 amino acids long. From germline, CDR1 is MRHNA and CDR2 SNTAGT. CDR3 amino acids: CASSLGLAAGELFF. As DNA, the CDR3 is TGTGCCAGCAGTCTGGGACTAGCGGCCGGGGAGCTGTTTTTT.

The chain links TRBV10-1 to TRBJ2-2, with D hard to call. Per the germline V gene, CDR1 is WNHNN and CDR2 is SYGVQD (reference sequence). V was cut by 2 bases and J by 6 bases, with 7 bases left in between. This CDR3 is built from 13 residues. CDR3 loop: CASSEIAAGELFF. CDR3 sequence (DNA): TGCGCCAGCAGTGAGATCGCGGCCGGGGAGCTGTTTTTT.

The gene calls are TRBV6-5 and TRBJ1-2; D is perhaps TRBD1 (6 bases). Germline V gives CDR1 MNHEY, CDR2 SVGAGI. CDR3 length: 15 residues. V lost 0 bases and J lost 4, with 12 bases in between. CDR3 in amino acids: CASSYSYREPYGYTF. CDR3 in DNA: TGTGCCAGCAGTTACTCTTACAGGGAGCCCTATGGCTACACCTTC.

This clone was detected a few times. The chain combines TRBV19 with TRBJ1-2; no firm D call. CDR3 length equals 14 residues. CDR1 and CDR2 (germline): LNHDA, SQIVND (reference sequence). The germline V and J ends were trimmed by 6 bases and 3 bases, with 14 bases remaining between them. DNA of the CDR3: TGTGCCAGTAGCAAGTTGGGTCGGGACTATGGCTACACCTTC. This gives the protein CASSKLGRDYGYTF.

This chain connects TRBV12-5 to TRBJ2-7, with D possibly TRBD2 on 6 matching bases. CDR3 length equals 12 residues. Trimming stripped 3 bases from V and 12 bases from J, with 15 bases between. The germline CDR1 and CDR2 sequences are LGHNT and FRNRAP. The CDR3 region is CASGFGGVEWYF. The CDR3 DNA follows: TGTGCTAGTGGTTTCGGAGGGGTTGAGTGGTACTTC.

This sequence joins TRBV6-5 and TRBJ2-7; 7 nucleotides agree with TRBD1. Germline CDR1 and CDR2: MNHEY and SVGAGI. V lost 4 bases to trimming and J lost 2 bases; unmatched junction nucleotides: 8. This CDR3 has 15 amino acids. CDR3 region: CASSSLRDRTYEQYF. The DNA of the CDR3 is TGTGCCAGCAGTTCCCTCCGGGACAGAACCTACGAGCAGTACTTC.

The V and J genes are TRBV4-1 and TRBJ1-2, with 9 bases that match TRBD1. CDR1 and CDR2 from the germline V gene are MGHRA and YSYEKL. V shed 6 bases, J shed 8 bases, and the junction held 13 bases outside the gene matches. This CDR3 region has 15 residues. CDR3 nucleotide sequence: TGCGCCAGCAGGCAAAAAGGGACAGGGTCGGAAGGCTACACCTTC. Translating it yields CASRQKGTGSEGYTF.

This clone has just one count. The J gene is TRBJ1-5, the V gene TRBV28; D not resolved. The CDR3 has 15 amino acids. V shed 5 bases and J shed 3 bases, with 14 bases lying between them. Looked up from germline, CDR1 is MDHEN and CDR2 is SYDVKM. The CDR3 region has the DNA TGTGCCAGCAGTCCGGGTCGGGTTTCCAATCAGCCCCAGCATTTT. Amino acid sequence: CASSPGRVSNQPQHF.

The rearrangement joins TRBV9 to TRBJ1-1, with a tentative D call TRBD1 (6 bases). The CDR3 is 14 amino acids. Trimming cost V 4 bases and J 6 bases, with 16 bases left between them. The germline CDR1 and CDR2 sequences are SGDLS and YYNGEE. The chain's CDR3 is CASSPNRVWAEAFF. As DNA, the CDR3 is TGTGCCAGCAGCCCTAACAGGGTTTGGGCTGAAGCTTTCTTT.

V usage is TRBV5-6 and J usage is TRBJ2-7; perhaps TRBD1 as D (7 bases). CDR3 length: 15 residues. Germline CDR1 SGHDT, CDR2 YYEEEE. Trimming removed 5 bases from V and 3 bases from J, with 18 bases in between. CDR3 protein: CASRCRGTDVYEQYF. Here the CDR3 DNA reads TGTGCCAGCAGGTGTCGGGGGACAGACGTCTACGAGCAGTACTTC.

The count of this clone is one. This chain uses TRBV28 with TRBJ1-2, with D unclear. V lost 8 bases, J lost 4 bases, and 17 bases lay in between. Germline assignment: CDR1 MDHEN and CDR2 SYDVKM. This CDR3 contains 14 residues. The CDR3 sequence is CASDYTLRGYGYTF. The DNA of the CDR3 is TGTGCCAGCGACTACACCCTCCGCGGCTATGGCTACACCTTC.

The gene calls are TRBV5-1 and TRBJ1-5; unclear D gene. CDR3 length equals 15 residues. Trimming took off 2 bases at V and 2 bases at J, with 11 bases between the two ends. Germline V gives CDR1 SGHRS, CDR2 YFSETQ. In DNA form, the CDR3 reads TGCGCCAGCAGCTTTGGCGGTCCAGGCAATCAGCCCCAGCATTTT. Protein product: CASSFGGPGNQPQHF.

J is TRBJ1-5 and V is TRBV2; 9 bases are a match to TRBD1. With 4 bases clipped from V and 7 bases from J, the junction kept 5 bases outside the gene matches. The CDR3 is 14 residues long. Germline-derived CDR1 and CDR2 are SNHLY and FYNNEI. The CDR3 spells CASSGGTGRQPQHF. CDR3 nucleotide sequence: TGTGCCAGCAGTGGAGGGACAGGGAGGCAGCCCCAGCATTTT. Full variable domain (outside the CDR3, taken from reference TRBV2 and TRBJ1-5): EPEVTQTPSHQVTQMGQEVILRCVPISNHLYFYWYRQILGQKVEFLVSFYNNEISEKSEIFDDQFSVERPDGSNFTLKIRSTKLEDSAMYFCASSGGTGRQPQHFGDGTRLSIL.

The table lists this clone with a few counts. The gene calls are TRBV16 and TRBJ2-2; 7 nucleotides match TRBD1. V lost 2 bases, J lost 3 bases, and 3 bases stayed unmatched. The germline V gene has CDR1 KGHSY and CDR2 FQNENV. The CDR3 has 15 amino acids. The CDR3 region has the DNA TGTGCCAGCAGCCAAGAAGGGGGCGACACCGGGGAGCTGTTTTTT. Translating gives CASSQEGGDTGELFF.

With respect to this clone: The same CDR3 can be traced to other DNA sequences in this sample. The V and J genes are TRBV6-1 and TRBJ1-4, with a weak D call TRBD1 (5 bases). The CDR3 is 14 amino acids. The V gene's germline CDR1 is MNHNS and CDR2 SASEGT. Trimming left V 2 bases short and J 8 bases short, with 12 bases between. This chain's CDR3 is CASSESQGAEKLFF. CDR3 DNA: TGTGCCAGCAGTGAATCTCAGGGTGCAGAAAAACTGTTTTTT.

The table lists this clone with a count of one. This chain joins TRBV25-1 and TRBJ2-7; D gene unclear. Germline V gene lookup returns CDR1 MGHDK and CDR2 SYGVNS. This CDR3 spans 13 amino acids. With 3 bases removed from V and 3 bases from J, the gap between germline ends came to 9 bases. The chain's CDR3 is CASSDTPFYEQYF. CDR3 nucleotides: TGTGCCAGCAGTGATACACCCTTCTACGAGCAGTACTTC.

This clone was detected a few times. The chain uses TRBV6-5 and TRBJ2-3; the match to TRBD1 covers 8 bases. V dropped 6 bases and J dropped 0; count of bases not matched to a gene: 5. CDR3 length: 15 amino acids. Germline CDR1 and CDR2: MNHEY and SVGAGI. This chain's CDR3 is CASRPDRVSTDTQYF. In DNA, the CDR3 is TGTGCCAGCAGGCCGGACAGGGTGAGCACAGATACGCAGTATTTT.

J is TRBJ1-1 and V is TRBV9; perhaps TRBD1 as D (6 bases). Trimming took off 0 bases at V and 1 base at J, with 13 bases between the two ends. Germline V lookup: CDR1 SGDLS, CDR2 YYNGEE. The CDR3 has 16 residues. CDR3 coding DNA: TGTGCCAGCAGCGTAGGTTGGGCGACAGGGAACACTGAAGCTTTCTTT. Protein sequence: CASSVGWATGNTEAFF.

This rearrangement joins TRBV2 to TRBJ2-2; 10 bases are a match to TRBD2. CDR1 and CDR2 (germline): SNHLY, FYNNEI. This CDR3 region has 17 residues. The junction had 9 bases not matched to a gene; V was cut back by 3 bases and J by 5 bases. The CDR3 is CASSDHKAGGKTGELFF. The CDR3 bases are TGTGCCAGCAGTGATCACAAAGCGGGGGGGAAGACCGGGGAGCTGTTTTTT. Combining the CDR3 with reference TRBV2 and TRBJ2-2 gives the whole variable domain EPEVTQTPSHQVTQMGQEVILRCVPISNHLYFYWYRQILGQKVEFLVSFYNNEISEKSEIFDDQFSVERPDGSNFTLKIRSTKLEDSAMYFCASSDHKAGGKTGELFFGEGSRLTVL.

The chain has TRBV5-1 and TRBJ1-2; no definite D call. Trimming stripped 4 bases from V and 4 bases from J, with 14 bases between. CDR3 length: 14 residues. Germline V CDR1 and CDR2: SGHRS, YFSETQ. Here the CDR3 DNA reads TGCGCCAGCAGCCCCTCCCTGCGGATCTATGGCTACACCTTC. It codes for CASSPSLRIYGYTF.

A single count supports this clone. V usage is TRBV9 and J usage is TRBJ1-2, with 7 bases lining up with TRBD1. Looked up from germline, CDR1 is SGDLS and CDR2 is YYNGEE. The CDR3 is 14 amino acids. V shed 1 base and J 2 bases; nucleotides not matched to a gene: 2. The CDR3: CASSVNRGNYGYTF. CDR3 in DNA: TGTGCCAGCAGCGTAAACAGGGGAAACTATGGCTACACCTTC.

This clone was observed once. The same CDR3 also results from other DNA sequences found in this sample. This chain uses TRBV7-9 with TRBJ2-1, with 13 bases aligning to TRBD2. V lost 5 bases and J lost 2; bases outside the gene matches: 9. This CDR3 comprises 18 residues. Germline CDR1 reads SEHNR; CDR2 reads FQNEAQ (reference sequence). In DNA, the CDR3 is TGTGCCAGCAGCCTTACAAGGACTAGCGGGGGTACCTACAATGAGCAGTTCTTC. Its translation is CASSLTRTSGGTYNEQFF.

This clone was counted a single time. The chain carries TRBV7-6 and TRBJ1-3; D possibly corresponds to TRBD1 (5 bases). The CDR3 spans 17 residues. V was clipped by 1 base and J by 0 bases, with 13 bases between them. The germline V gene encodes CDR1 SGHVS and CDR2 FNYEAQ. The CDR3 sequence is CASSLGRTGRSGNTIYF. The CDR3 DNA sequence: TGTGCCAGCAGCTTAGGGCGTACAGGTCGCTCTGGAAACACCATATATTTT.

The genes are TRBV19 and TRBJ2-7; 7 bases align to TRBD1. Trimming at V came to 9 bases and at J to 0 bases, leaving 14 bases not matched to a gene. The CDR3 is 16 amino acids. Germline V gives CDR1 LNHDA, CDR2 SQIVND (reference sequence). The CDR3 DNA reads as TGTGCCAGAGTACCGACCACGGGACAGAGCTCCTACGAGCAGTACTTC. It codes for CARVPTTGQSSYEQYF.

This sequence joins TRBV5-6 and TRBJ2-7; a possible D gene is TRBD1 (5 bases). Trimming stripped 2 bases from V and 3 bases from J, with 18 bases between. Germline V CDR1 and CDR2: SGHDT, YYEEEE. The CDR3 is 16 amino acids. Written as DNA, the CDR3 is TGTGCCAGCAGCTTCTGGTTCGAGACAGACATCTACGAGCAGTACTTC. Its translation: CASSFWFETDIYEQYF.

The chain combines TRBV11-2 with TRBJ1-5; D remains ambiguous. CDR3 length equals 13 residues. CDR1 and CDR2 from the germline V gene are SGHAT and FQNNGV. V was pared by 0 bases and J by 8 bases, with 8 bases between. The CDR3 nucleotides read TGTGCCAGCAGCTTAGATCTTAGAGAGCCCCAGCATTTT. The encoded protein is CASSLDLREPQHF. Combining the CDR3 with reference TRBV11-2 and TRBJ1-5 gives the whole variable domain EAGVAQSPRYKIIEKRQSVAFWCNPISGHATLYWYQQILGQGPKLLIQFQNNGVVDDSQLPKDRFSAERLKGVDSTLKIQPAKLEDSAVYLCASSLDLREPQHFGDGTRLSIL.

The CDR3 spells CASSRPGQDIEKLFF. The CDR3 nucleotides read TGTGCCAGTAGTAGACCGGGACAGGACATTGAAAAACTGTTTTTT. The V call is TRBV19, the J call TRBJ1-4, with TRBD1 matching over 8 bases. In germline, CDR1 is LNHDA, CDR2 SQIVND (reference sequence). The V and J ends lost 4 bases and 7 bases, in that order; junction bases with no gene match: 8. The CDR3 is 15 residues long.

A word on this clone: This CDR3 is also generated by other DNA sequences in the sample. In nucleotides, the CDR3 is TGTGCCAGTAGTATAGGAAGGGGGGGAAATCAGCCCCAGCATTTT. This gives the protein CASSIGRGGNQPQHF. The rearrangement joins TRBV19 to TRBJ1-5, with TRBD1 as a possible D gene (6 bases). The CDR3 spans 15 residues. Trimming pared 1 base from V and 4 bases from J, leaving 11 bases between. CDR1 is LNHDA and CDR2 is SQIVND in the germline V gene (reference sequence). Full variable domain (outside the CDR3, taken from reference TRBV19 and TRBJ1-5): DGGITQSPKYLFRKEGQNVTLSCEQNLNHDAMYWYRQDPGQGLRLIYYSQIVNDFQKGDIAEGYSVSREKKESFPLTVTSAQKNPTAFYLCASSIGRGGNQPQHFGDGTRLSIL.

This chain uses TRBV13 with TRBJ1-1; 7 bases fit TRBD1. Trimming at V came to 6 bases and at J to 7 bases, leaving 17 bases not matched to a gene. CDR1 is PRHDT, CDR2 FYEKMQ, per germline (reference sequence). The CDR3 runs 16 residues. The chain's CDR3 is CASRKHGDSPTLEAFF. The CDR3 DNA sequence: TGTGCCAGCAGAAAACACGGGGACAGCCCTACGCTTGAAGCTTTCTTT.